The source of this T cell receptor beta chain is a study of blood T cell repertoires in COVID-19. The CDR3 totals 15 residues. The germline CDR1 and CDR2 sequences are SGHTS and YDEGEE. Trimming took off 0 bases at V and 3 bases at J, with 12 bases between the two ends. Sequencing was performed with immunoSEQ multiplex PCR; in TCRdb, only in-frame clones are kept and a portion is missing. The sample comprises 350,000 to 450,000 clones, about 89% of which are singletons, and about 0.83% rests with the top ten. This TCR derives from a woman between 35 and 50 years old who had been exposed to COVID-19. This chain links TRBV5-8 with TRBJ1-2; no reliable D call. Sequences were obtained from PBMCs or T cells enriched from blood (not recorded which). This CDR3 is CASSLGEVGYYGYTF. In DNA, the CDR3 is TGTGCCAGCAGCTTGGGGGAGGTCGGGTACTATGGCTACACCTTC.